This is a list of T cell receptor beta chains from one sample in a study of blood T cell repertoires in COVID-19. The data were produced by immunoSEQ multiplex PCR, yet TCRdb's version contains in-frame clones alone and is incomplete. The table records around 200,000 clones, 70% to 90% of them present only once. Input material: peripheral blood. Every receptor here comes from an elderly woman with acute or convalescent COVID-19. The CDR3 runs from the conserved cysteine through the conserved F or W. D genes are given only for firm matches. The size of a clone is reported for some rows only, either as once, few or many, or as a class for expanded clones.

clone size: NA
D gene: TRBD2
J gene: TRBJ2-1
V gene: TRBV7-7
CDR3 protein: CASSLQLAGDEQFF
CDR3 DNA: TGTGCTAGCAGCTTACAACTAGCGGGCGATGAGCAGTTCTTC

clone size: NA
D gene: TRBD2
J gene: TRBJ2-5
V gene: TRBV6-2/TRBV6-3
CDR3 protein: CASSYVAGAGETQYF
CDR3 DNA: TGTGCCAGCAGTTACGTAGCGGGAGCGGGAGAGACCCAGTACTTC

clone size: NA
D gene: TRBD1
J gene: TRBJ1-2
V gene: TRBV28
CDR3 protein: CASSSGQGYYGYTF
CDR3 DNA: TGTGCCAGCAGTTCCGGACAGGGATACTATGGCTACACCTTC

clone size: NA
D gene: NA
J gene: TRBJ1-4
V gene: TRBV7-2
CDR3 protein: CASSLGAGFGEKLFF
CDR3 DNA: TGTGCCAGCAGCTTAGGGGCAGGGTTTGGTGAAAAACTGTTTTTT

clone size: NA
D gene: NA
J gene: TRBJ2-3
V gene: TRBV5-1
CDR3 protein: CASSSTGLTDTQYF
CDR3 DNA: TGCGCCAGCAGCTCGACGGGACTTACAGATACGCAGTATTTT

clone size: NA
D gene: NA
J gene: TRBJ2-7
V gene: TRBV24-1
CDR3 protein: CATSDFGGRVDEQYF
CDR3 DNA: TGTGCCACCAGTGATTTCGGGGGGCGCGTCGACGAGCAGTACTTC

clone size: NA
D gene: NA
J gene: TRBJ1-2
V gene: TRBV11-2
CDR3 protein: CASSLINPLAQGPYGYTF
CDR3 DNA: TGTGCCAGCAGCTTAATAAATCCCTTAGCGCAGGGGCCCTATGGCTACACCTTC

clone size: NA
D gene: NA
J gene: TRBJ2-5
V gene: TRBV6-2/TRBV6-3
CDR3 protein: CASSQLWETQYF
CDR3 DNA: TGTGCCAGCAGTCAACTGTGGGAGACCCAGTACTTC

clone size: once
D gene: TRBD2
J gene: TRBJ2-1
V gene: TRBV6-2/TRBV6-3
CDR3 protein: CASSRQAGDYNEQFF
CDR3 DNA: TGTGCCAGCAGCCGCCAAGCGGGAGACTACAATGAGCAGTTCTTC

clone size: NA
D gene: NA
J gene: TRBJ2-1
V gene: TRBV4-2
CDR3 protein: CASSPAQGQYNEQFF
CDR3 DNA: TGTGCCAGCAGCCCCGCCCAGGGACAATACAATGAGCAGTTCTTC

clone size: few
D gene: TRBD1
J gene: TRBJ1-1
V gene: TRBV25-1
CDR3 protein: CASNPAGTGGGEAFF
CDR3 DNA: TGTGCCAGCAACCCGGCTGGGACAGGGGGCGGTGAAGCTTTCTTT

clone size: NA
D gene: TRBD1
J gene: TRBJ1-2
V gene: TRBV11-2
CDR3 protein: CASSFGTGDFYGYTF
CDR3 DNA: TGTGCCAGCAGCTTCGGGACAGGGGATTTCTATGGCTACACCTTC

clone size: NA
D gene: NA
J gene: TRBJ2-1
V gene: TRBV11-2
CDR3 protein: CASSKTWRDLSYNEQFF
CDR3 DNA: TGTGCCAGCAGCAAAACATGGCGGGACCTCTCCTACAATGAGCAGTTCTTC

clone size: NA
D gene: TRBD2
J gene: TRBJ2-1
V gene: TRBV5-4
CDR3 protein: CASSGLAGGPMYNEQFF
CDR3 DNA: TGTGCCAGCAGCGGGTTAGCGGGAGGGCCCATGTACAATGAGCAGTTCTTC

clone size: NA
D gene: TRBD2
J gene: TRBJ2-1
V gene: TRBV9
CDR3 protein: CASSVASGRAFTYNEQFF
CDR3 DNA: TGTGCCAGCAGCGTAGCAAGCGGGAGGGCCTTCACCTACAATGAGCAGTTCTTC

clone size: NA
D gene: NA
J gene: TRBJ2-3
V gene: TRBV10-2
CDR3 protein: CASSPNQLLSSDTQYF
CDR3 DNA: TGCGCCAGCAGTCCTAACCAACTCCTGTCCTCAGATACGCAGTATTTT

clone size: NA
D gene: NA
J gene: TRBJ2-1
V gene: TRBV5-1
CDR3 protein: CASSMGLGAHEQFF
CDR3 DNA: TGCGCCAGCAGCATGGGGCTAGGGGCCCATGAGCAGTTCTTC

clone size: few
D gene: TRBD1
J gene: TRBJ1-5
V gene: TRBV7-8
CDR3 protein: CASSLRQGAISNQPQHF
CDR3 DNA: TGTGCCAGCAGCTTAAGACAGGGGGCCATCAGCAATCAGCCCCAGCATTTT

clone size: NA
D gene: NA
J gene: TRBJ2-7
V gene: TRBV2
CDR3 protein: CASRYDSNHSYEQYF
CDR3 DNA: TGTGCCAGCAGGTACGACAGTAATCACTCCTACGAGCAGTACTTC

clone size: NA
D gene: NA
J gene: TRBJ1-3
V gene: TRBV6-2/TRBV6-3
CDR3 protein: CASSWDTYSGNTIYF
CDR3 DNA: TGTGCCAGCAGTTGGGACACCTACTCTGGAAACACCATATATTTT

clone size: NA
D gene: NA
J gene: TRBJ2-6
V gene: TRBV6-2/TRBV6-3
CDR3 protein: CASSRTASGANVLTF
CDR3 DNA: TGTGCCAGCAGTCGAACAGCATCTGGGGCCAACGTCCTGACTTTC

clone size: NA
D gene: NA
J gene: TRBJ2-5
V gene: TRBV7-6
CDR3 protein: CASSVGQQETQYF
CDR3 DNA: TGTGCCAGCAGCGTGGGGCAACAAGAGACCCAGTACTTC

clone size: few
D gene: TRBD2
J gene: TRBJ2-7
V gene: TRBV18
CDR3 protein: CASSDGLAGYEQYF
CDR3 DNA: TGTGCCAGCTCAGACGGACTAGCCGGCTACGAGCAGTACTTC

clone size: NA
D gene: NA
J gene: TRBJ2-5
V gene: TRBV7-6
CDR3 protein: CASSRSLGGMEREETQYF
CDR3 DNA: TGTGCCAGCAGCCGGTCCCTGGGGGGTATGGAGCGGGAAGAGACCCAGTACTTC

clone size: NA
D gene: NA
J gene: TRBJ1-4
V gene: TRBV9
CDR3 protein: CASSVAALEGIGEKLFF
CDR3 DNA: TGTGCCAGCAGCGTAGCCGCTCTCGAGGGAATCGGAGAAAAACTGTTTTTT

clone size: once
D gene: TRBD2
J gene: TRBJ2-7
V gene: TRBV29-1
CDR3 protein: CSAWREGYEQYF
CDR3 DNA: TGCAGCGCGTGGCGGGAGGGGTACGAGCAGTACTTC

clone size: NA
D gene: NA
J gene: TRBJ2-1
V gene: TRBV9
CDR3 protein: CASSVEGLGGSYNEQFF
CDR3 DNA: TGTGCCAGCAGCGTAGAGGGGCTGGGGGGCTCCTACAATGAGCAGTTCTTC

clone size: few
D gene: NA
J gene: TRBJ1-1
V gene: TRBV3-1/TRBV3-2
CDR3 protein: CASSQTDRLEAFF
CDR3 DNA: TGTGCCAGCAGCCAAACAGACAGGCTGGAAGCTTTCTTT

clone size: NA
D gene: TRBD2
J gene: TRBJ2-3
V gene: TRBV19
CDR3 protein: CASNLAGGNADTQYF
CDR3 DNA: TGTGCCAGTAATCTAGCGGGAGGAAACGCAGATACGCAGTATTTT

clone size: NA
D gene: TRBD1
J gene: TRBJ1-6
V gene: TRBV7-8
CDR3 protein: CASSTGVNSPLHF
CDR3 DNA: TGTGCCAGCAGCACAGGGGTCAATTCACCCCTCCACTTT

clone size: NA
D gene: TRBD1
J gene: TRBJ2-5
V gene: TRBV6-6
CDR3 protein: CASTPRQGTRETQYF
CDR3 DNA: TGTGCCAGCACTCCAAGACAGGGAACAAGGGAGACCCAGTACTTC

clone size: NA
D gene: NA
J gene: TRBJ1-1
V gene: TRBV7-3
CDR3 protein: CASSSPGGGNTEAFF
CDR3 DNA: TGTGCCAGCAGCTCCCCCGGGGGGGGGAACACTGAAGCTTTCTTT

clone size: NA
D gene: NA
J gene: TRBJ2-3
V gene: TRBV19
CDR3 protein: CASSISLFTDTQYF
CDR3 DNA: TGTGCCAGTAGTATCTCCTTATTCACAGATACGCAGTATTTT

clone size: NA
D gene: NA
J gene: TRBJ1-1
V gene: TRBV7-2
CDR3 protein: CASSLEAAYTEAFF
CDR3 DNA: TGTGCCAGCAGCTTAGAGGCGGCCTACACTGAAGCTTTCTTT

clone size: NA
D gene: TRBD1
J gene: TRBJ2-3
V gene: TRBV19
CDR3 protein: CASSRGDRDGTDTQYF
CDR3 DNA: TGTGCCAGTAGTCGTGGAGACAGGGATGGGACAGATACGCAGTATTTT

clone size: NA
D gene: NA
J gene: TRBJ2-2
V gene: TRBV27
CDR3 protein: CASSTPNTGELFF
CDR3 DNA: TGTGCCAGCAGTACTCCGAACACCGGGGAGCTGTTTTTT

clone size: NA
D gene: TRBD2
J gene: TRBJ2-7
V gene: TRBV10-3
CDR3 protein: CAISGGLAGVNEQYF
CDR3 DNA: TGTGCCATCAGTGGGGGACTAGCGGGAGTCAACGAGCAGTACTTC

clone size: NA
D gene: NA
J gene: TRBJ1-2
V gene: TRBV15
CDR3 protein: CATSRAPNYGYTF
CDR3 DNA: TGTGCCACCAGCAGAGCCCCGAACTATGGCTACACCTTC

clone size: once
D gene: NA
J gene: TRBJ2-3
V gene: TRBV5-8
CDR3 protein: CASSPTRQASTDTQYF
CDR3 DNA: TGTGCCAGCAGCCCCACCCGGCAGGCTAGCACAGATACGCAGTATTTT

clone size: once
D gene: NA
J gene: TRBJ1-4
V gene: TRBV28
CDR3 protein: CASSLETTNEKLFF
CDR3 DNA: TGTGCCAGCAGTTTGGAGACTACTAATGAAAAACTGTTTTTT

clone size: once
D gene: NA
J gene: TRBJ1-5
V gene: TRBV6-5
CDR3 protein: CASRLDSTQPQHF
CDR3 DNA: TGTGCCAGCAGGCTTGACAGTACTCAGCCCCAGCATTTT

clone size: NA
D gene: TRBD2
J gene: TRBJ2-3
V gene: TRBV24-1
CDR3 protein: CATSRSGRAADTQYF
CDR3 DNA: TGTGCCACCAGTAGGAGCGGGAGGGCAGCAGATACGCAGTATTTT

clone size: NA
D gene: TRBD1
J gene: TRBJ2-3
V gene: TRBV7-7
CDR3 protein: CASCGQGSTDTQYF
CDR3 DNA: TGTGCTAGCTGTGGACAGGGTAGCACAGATACGCAGTATTTT

clone size: once
D gene: NA
J gene: TRBJ2-7
V gene: TRBV19
CDR3 protein: CASSSHRQGDSYEQYF
CDR3 DNA: TGTGCCAGTAGCTCCCATCGTCAGGGCGACTCCTACGAGCAGTACTTC

clone size: NA
D gene: TRBD2
J gene: TRBJ2-2
V gene: TRBV29-1
CDR3 protein: CSVLLGTSGKYTGELFF
CDR3 DNA: TGCAGCGTTCTCTTAGGGACTAGCGGGAAGTACACCGGGGAGCTGTTTTTT

clone size: NA
D gene: TRBD1
J gene: TRBJ2-1
V gene: TRBV14
CDR3 protein: CASSQSRDRQNEQFF
CDR3 DNA: TGTGCCAGCAGCCAATCCAGGGACAGGCAAAATGAGCAGTTCTTC

clone size: NA
D gene: NA
J gene: TRBJ1-2
V gene: TRBV10-2
CDR3 protein: CASSQSGGANYGYTF
CDR3 DNA: TGCGCCAGCAGTCAAAGTGGGGGCGCGAACTATGGCTACACCTTC

clone size: NA
D gene: TRBD1
J gene: TRBJ2-1
V gene: TRBV18
CDR3 protein: CASSSQRDREFF
CDR3 DNA: TGTGCCAGCTCATCGCAGCGGGACAGGGAGTTCTTC

clone size: NA
D gene: TRBD1
J gene: TRBJ2-7
V gene: TRBV7-2
CDR3 protein: CASSIGTANEQYF
CDR3 DNA: TGTGCCAGCAGCATAGGGACAGCCAACGAGCAGTACTTC

clone size: NA
D gene: TRBD1
J gene: TRBJ1-3
V gene: TRBV6-5
CDR3 protein: CASQGQGDTIYF
CDR3 DNA: TGTGCCAGCCAAGGACAGGGCGACACCATATATTTT

clone size: NA
D gene: NA
J gene: TRBJ2-7
V gene: TRBV12-3/TRBV12-4
CDR3 protein: CASRDSSYEQYF
CDR3 DNA: TGTGCCAGCAGGGACAGTTCCTACGAGCAGTACTTC

clone size: NA
D gene: NA
J gene: TRBJ2-1
V gene: TRBV5-1
CDR3 protein: CASSHDYSSYNEQFF
CDR3 DNA: TGCGCCAGCAGCCACGACTACAGCTCCTACAATGAGCAGTTCTTC

clone size: NA
D gene: TRBD1
J gene: TRBJ1-2
V gene: TRBV6-5
CDR3 protein: CASSKTGLAYGYTF
CDR3 DNA: TGTGCCAGCAGTAAGACAGGGCTGGCCTATGGCTACACCTTC

clone size: once
D gene: TRBD1
J gene: TRBJ1-2
V gene: TRBV10-3
CDR3 protein: CAISEGGYRGTF
CDR3 DNA: TGTGCCATCAGTGAAGGGGGCTACCGGGGGACTTTC

clone size: once
D gene: NA
J gene: TRBJ1-3
V gene: TRBV28
CDR3 protein: CASRQSSGNTIYF
CDR3 DNA: TGTGCCAGCAGACAGAGCTCTGGAAACACCATATATTTT